The 21 T cell receptor beta chains below were found in one sample sequenced in a study of blood T cell repertoires in COVID-19. The protocol was immunoSEQ multiplex PCR, while the TCRdb copy is restricted to in-frame clones and leaves out a portion. Here the sample spans around 88,000 clones, 65% to 85% being singletons. Sequenced material: peripheral blood. The source of these receptors is a man in his 60s with acute or convalescent COVID-19.

This chain links TRBV19 with TRBJ1-3, with D uncertain. The V gene's germline CDR1 is LNHDA and CDR2 SQIVND (reference sequence). Trimming removed 4 bases from V and 0 bases from J, with 7 bases in between. The length of the CDR3 is 14 residues. As DNA, the CDR3 is TGTGCCAGTAGTAGACTCAGCTCTGGAAACACCATATATTTT. Protein product: CASSRLSSGNTIYF.

The V gene is TRBV12-3 or TRBV12-4, the J gene TRBJ2-2; D gene unclear. Trimming took off 7 bases at V and 1 base at J, with 4 bases between the two ends. The CDR3 runs to 12 residues. The CDR3 DNA sequence: TGTGCCAGCAACAGGAACACCGGGGAGCTGTTTTTT. This translates into CASNRNTGELFF.

The chain is built from TRBV25-1 and TRBJ2-2, with D tentatively TRBD1 (5 bases). Trimming left V 2 bases short and J 0 bases short, with 10 bases between. The CDR3 consists of 16 residues. Germline CDR1 reads MGHDK; CDR2 reads SYGVNS. The CDR3 DNA is TGTGCCAGCAGTGAAGGTTGGACATCGAACACCGGGGAGCTGTTTTTT. It translates to CASSEGWTSNTGELFF.

Worth noting for this clone: The junction departs from the called germline gene at one end, perhaps through a read error. The chain is built from TRBV5-5 and TRBJ2-7; D remains ambiguous. The CDR3 is 14 amino acids. Germline CDR1 and CDR2: SGHKS and YYEKEE (reference sequence). CDR3 bases: TGTGCCAGCAGCTTGAGTCAGTTCTCCCACGAGCAGTACTTC. Translation gives CASSLSQFSHEQYF.

The J gene is TRBJ2-7, the V gene TRBV5-1, with TRBD1 matching 10 bases. The ends lost 3 bases at V and 3 bases at J; junction bases unmatched: 6. Germline V gene data show CDR1 as SGHRS and CDR2 as YFSETQ. This CDR3 has 15 amino acids. The CDR3 loop is CASSSRGTGDYEQYF. DNA of the CDR3: TGCGCCAGCAGCTCCCGAGGGACAGGGGACTACGAGCAGTACTTC.

V gene TRBV19 combines with J gene TRBJ1-3, with 10 bases lining up with TRBD1. Unmatched junction bases numbered 8, after V lost 6 bases and J lost 3 bases. The CDR3 is 16 residues long. Germline CDR1 reads LNHDA; CDR2 reads SQIVND (reference sequence). The CDR3 coding sequence is TGTGCCAGTAGCCGGGACAGGGGTAGGTTTGGAAACACCATATATTTT. Its translation: CASSRDRGRFGNTIYF.

Only a few counts were recorded for this clone. For the CDR3, the DNA is TGTGCCTGGGCCCCGGGACAGAGGACTGAAGCTTTCTTT. Its protein is CAWAPGQRTEAFF. The chain is built from TRBV30 and TRBJ1-1, with 7 bases fitting TRBD1. The germline CDR1 and CDR2 sequences are GTSNPN and SVGIG (reference sequence). Trimming took 5 bases from V and 5 from J; bases not matched to a gene: 8. CDR3 length equals 13 residues.

V gene TRBV29-1 combines with J gene TRBJ2-1; D gene unclear. Trimming cost V 0 bases and J 5 bases, with 14 bases left between them. The CDR3 extends over 15 amino acids. Per the germline V gene, CDR1 is SQVTM and CDR2 is ANQGSEA. The chain's CDR3 is CSVEDPFGSDNEQFF. CDR3 nucleotides: TGCAGCGTTGAAGACCCCTTCGGTTCCGACAATGAGCAGTTCTTC.

The V and J genes are TRBV10-3 and TRBJ2-2; D is undetermined. The CDR3 is made up of 14 amino acids. Germline V gene lookup returns CDR1 ENHRY and CDR2 SYGVKD. The V gene lost 8 bases and the J gene lost 0 bases, with 10 bases spanning the gap. CDR3 in DNA: TGTGCCATCGGAGCGAACGCGAACACCGGGGAGCTGTTTTTT. Its protein is CAIGANANTGELFF.

V gene TRBV10-1 combines with J gene TRBJ2-1; D gene ambiguous. CDR3 length: 12 amino acids. Germline CDR1 WNHNN, CDR2 SYGVQD (reference sequence). Between the trimmed V and J ends, which lost 0 bases and 11 bases, there was a span of 8 bases. DNA of the CDR3: TGCGCCAGCAGTGAGTCGAGCGTAAAGCAGTTCTTC. Its translation is CASSESSVKQFF.

This chain uses TRBV9 with TRBJ2-1, with 12 bases lining up with TRBD2. The CDR3 spans 14 residues. V shed 2 bases and J 12 bases; nucleotides not matched to a gene: 6. Germline CDR1 SGDLS, CDR2 YYNGEE. Here the CDR3 reads CASSVGTSGSWQFF. CDR3 in DNA: TGTGCCAGCAGCGTGGGGACTAGCGGGTCTTGGCAGTTCTTC.

This clone was seen just once. The chain combines TRBV7-9 with TRBJ1-1, with 7 positions matching TRBD1. The CDR3 runs to 14 residues. Germline V gene data show CDR1 as SEHNR and CDR2 as FQNEAQ (reference sequence). The V and J ends lost 7 bases and 0 bases, in that order; junction bases with no gene match: 5. The CDR3 loop is CASTRGQLNTEAFF. CDR3 coding DNA: TGTGCCAGCACTAGGGGACAGCTGAACACTGAAGCTTTCTTT.

The chain has TRBV11-3 and TRBJ2-7; D might be TRBD1 (6 bases). V dropped 2 bases and J dropped 9 bases, with 17 bases sitting between them. The CDR3 loop spans 14 amino acids. Per the germline V gene, CDR1 is SGHNT and CDR2 is YENEEA. CDR3 amino acids: CASSLRVSEGGQYF. The CDR3 DNA reads TGTGCCAGCAGCTTACGGGTTTCGGAAGGGGGGCAGTACTTC.

This clone was detected a few times. The chain carries TRBV9 and TRBJ2-2, with TRBD2 as a possible D gene (7 bases). The ends were cut back, 4 bases at V and 4 bases at J, with 17 bases in the middle. Germline V lookup: CDR1 SGDLS, CDR2 YYNGEE. CDR3 size: 16 residues. CDR3 nucleotide sequence: TGTGCCAGCAGCCCTAGGGGGGGAGGCGGCACCGGGGAGCTGTTTTTT. Protein: CASSPRGGGGTGELFF.

This chain connects TRBV7-9 to TRBJ2-2, with 10 bases matching TRBD2. Germline V lookup: CDR1 SEHNR, CDR2 FQNEAQ (reference sequence). V shed 1 base, J shed 4 bases, and the junction held 0 bases outside the gene matches. The CDR3 covers 15 residues. This CDR3 is CASSLGLAGTGELFF. The CDR3 DNA reads as TGTGCCAGCAGCTTAGGACTAGCGGGCACCGGGGAGCTGTTTTTT.

V and J are TRBV19 and TRBJ1-6; TRBD1 agrees at 8 bases. This CDR3 is 13 amino acids long. V gave up 8 bases and J gave up 5 bases; unmatched junction bases: 2. Germline CDR1 LNHDA, CDR2 SQIVND (reference sequence). The CDR3 sequence: CASGDRNNSPLHF. The CDR3 DNA reads TGTGCCAGTGGGGACAGGAATAATTCACCCCTCCACTTT.

The sample holds many counts of this clone. This sequence joins TRBV28 and TRBJ2-2, with a tentative D call TRBD2 (6 bases). V was trimmed by 7 bases and J by 5 bases, leaving 17 bases between them. The CDR3 has 15 residues. Per the germline V gene, CDR1 is MDHEN and CDR2 is SYDVKM. In DNA, the CDR3 is TGTGCCAGCATCCTTGGAGGGAGGCGGACCGGGGAGCTGTTTTTT. It encodes CASILGGRRTGELFF.

The gene calls are TRBV19 and TRBJ1-1; D is uncertain. CDR3 length: 14 residues. The germline V gene has CDR1 LNHDA and CDR2 SQIVND (reference sequence). V lost 8 bases to trimming and J lost 2 bases, with 15 bases between them. The CDR3 DNA sequence: TGTGCCAGTGGAGCCGGCCGGATTAACACTGAAGCTTTCTTT. It yields the protein CASGAGRINTEAFF.

The gene calls are TRBV7-2 and TRBJ2-1; 7 nucleotides align to TRBD2. CDR1 SGHTA and CDR2 FQGNSA come from the germline V gene. The ends lost 5 bases at V and 4 bases at J; junction bases unmatched: 11. The CDR3 extends over 16 amino acids. The CDR3 region has the DNA TGTGCCAGCAGCGCCCTCACCCGGACTAGGTACAATGAGCAGTTCTTC. Residues: CASSALTRTRYNEQFF.

The chain recombines TRBV11-2 with TRBJ2-7; 11 bases are a match to TRBD2. V lost 6 bases to trimming and J lost 0 bases; unmatched junction nucleotides: 7. Per germline, CDR1 SGHAT and CDR2 FQNNGV. The CDR3 is 16 residues long. The chain's CDR3 is CASRSTSGGNSYEQYF. DNA of the CDR3: TGTGCCAGCAGGTCTACTAGCGGGGGAAACTCCTACGAGCAGTACTTC. The full variable domain, completed using reference TRBV11-2 and TRBJ2-7, is EAGVAQSPRYKIIEKRQSVAFWCNPISGHATLYWYQQILGQGPKLLIQFQNNGVVDDSQLPKDRFSAERLKGVDSTLKIQPAKLEDSAVYLCASRSTSGGNSYEQYFGPGTRLTVT.

This chain uses TRBV10-3 with TRBJ2-7, with 10 nucleotides matching TRBD1. Germline V gene lookup returns CDR1 ENHRY and CDR2 SYGVKD. The CDR3 sequence is 14 residues long. The V gene end was trimmed by 4 bases and the J gene end by 3 bases; junction bases not matched to a gene: 3. Here the CDR3 reads CAISVGTGVYEQYF. The CDR3 DNA is TGTGCCATCAGTGTCGGGACAGGGGTCTACGAGCAGTACTTC.